This paragraph covers one T cell receptor beta chain sequence. This entry belongs to a study of technical replicates of blood from several donors. Profiling relied on immunoSEQ multiplex PCR, and the TCRdb table lists in-frame clones only, not all of them. The sample consists of tens of thousands of clones, 95% to 97% of them appearing once. CDR1 and CDR2 from the germline V gene are SQVTM and ANQGSEA. This CDR3 spans 15 amino acids. V was trimmed by 6 bases and J by 5 bases, leaving 23 bases between them. The chain has TRBV29-1 and TRBJ2-7, with D maybe TRBD2 (5 bases). The clonotype was recovered from a human donor in good health. Material: T cells isolated from PBMCs. CDR3 nucleotide sequence: TGCAGCGTCGAGGAAATCTTGGGCACCGGGAACGAGCAGTACTTC. As protein: CSVEEILGTGNEQYF.